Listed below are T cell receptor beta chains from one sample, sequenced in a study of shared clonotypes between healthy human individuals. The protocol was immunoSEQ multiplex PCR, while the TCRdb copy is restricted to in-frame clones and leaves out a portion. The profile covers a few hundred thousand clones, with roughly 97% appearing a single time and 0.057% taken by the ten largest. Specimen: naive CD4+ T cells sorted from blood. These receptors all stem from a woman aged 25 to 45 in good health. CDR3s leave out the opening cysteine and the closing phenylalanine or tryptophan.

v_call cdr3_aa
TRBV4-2 ASSQDVTTSNYGYT
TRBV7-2 ASSLERWTDSSTDTQY
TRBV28 ASSLPSYEQY
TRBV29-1 SVDGIAGPPYNEQF
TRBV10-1 ASSASAASEQY
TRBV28 ASSFNSFSGANVLT
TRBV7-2 ASSLFGVNQPQH
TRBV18 ASSPGGRGGETQY
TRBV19 ASSIAGALGNYGYT
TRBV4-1 ASSQDWALRELF
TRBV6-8 ASPWVAGPTYEQY
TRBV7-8 ASSPRRTGSYEQY
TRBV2 ASSEWTKQETQY
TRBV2 ASRTAGQGRHEQY
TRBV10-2 ASSGPLDRAKPRNIQY
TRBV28 ASSFGRWEQY
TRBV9 ASSVVPVSYEQY
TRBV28 ASSLRQGFYEQY
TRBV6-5 ASSLDREVTEAF
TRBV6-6 ASSWGGEQY
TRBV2 ASRGLGSYEQY
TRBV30 AWSRLHRSPYEQY
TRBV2 ASSRDRGREKLF
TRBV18 ASSPMASGLRGTDTQY
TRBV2 ASSVAGSYGYT
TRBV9 ASSGTGVDTIY
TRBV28 ASSFGNYGTGSSEQY
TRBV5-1 ASSLARTGYNEQF
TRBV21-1 ASSKVQGRF
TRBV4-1 ASSHPLKEQGQRYEQY
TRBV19 ASSIRSGSWSGELF
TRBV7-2 ASSLARRDEQY
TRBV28 ASSPRVYGYT
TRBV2 ASRGGLSYEQY
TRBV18 ASSRSTADSATNEKLF
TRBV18 ASSPLGTSGRSSYEQY
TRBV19 ASSIIAGARETQY
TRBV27 ASSYAAGGVDTQY
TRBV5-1 ASSLAASVTTEPYGYT
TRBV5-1 ASSLYRTGDFNEKLF
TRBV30 AGRDRVRATRETQY
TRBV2 ASSGEQGGQPQH
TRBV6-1 ASSEGAGSYEQY
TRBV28 ASNPPWGTGRPQH
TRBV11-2 ASSLVPGDYEQY
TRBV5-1 ASSLGTTNTEAF
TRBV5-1 ASSLNRGTQAGGDEQF
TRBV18 ASSPRDTGYGYT
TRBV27 ASSSRENYGYT
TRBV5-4 ASSLMENTEAF
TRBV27 ASSRLGVSYEQY
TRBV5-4 ASSPDINEKLF
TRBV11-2 ASSLVRDTGELF
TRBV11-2 ASSSFGNTIY